The TCR beta chain described here comes from a study of human T cells and chemical hapten exposure. Across the study: A roughly 2 cm by roughly 2 cm inner upper arm patch received 2% DPC for sensitization.

Study findings and constraints: Among expanded TCRs, significantly more large CDR3 similarity clusters formed than among controls.

Unique molecular identifiers were linked by the library to individual cDNA molecules. MiXCR, run by TCRdb on the RACE reads, gives a single entry per CDR3 protein. The sample consists of tens of thousands of distinct CDR3 sequences, approximately 10% of them appearing once. Time point of the sample: patch test 1, 2 weeks after DPC sensitization. The treatment denotes: therapeutic diphenylcyclopropenone sensitization with weekly scalp DPC. Unfractionated whole blood yielded total RNA. The CDR3 runs 17 residues. The junction had 6 bases not matched to a gene; V was cut back by 0 bases and J by 5 bases. Germline CDR1 reads GTSNPN; CDR2 reads SVGIG (reference sequence). A note on this clonotype: The antigen remains unidentified.

The sequence derives from a woman in her 50s with alopecia areata. Some clones in this sample may be carry-over from other donors' samples. The starting material was whole blood, obtained in connection with sensitization to the hapten diphenylcyclopropenone (DPC). The chain employs TRBV30 and TRBJ2-2; TRBD2 aligns across 13 bases. CDR3 region: CAWSVQTSGRRTGELFF. CDR3 sequence (DNA): TGTGCCTGGAGTGTACAGACTAGCGGGAGGAGGACCGGGGAGCTGTTTTTT.